This T cell receptor beta chain stems from a study of cytomegalovirus exposure and HLA in healthy donors. Study observations and caveats: Cytomegalovirus association was listed for under 200 TCR beta chains. Being productive about 87% or about 30% of the time was typical of most TCR beta V segments in an earlier analysis. Several top significant clusters appeared, in a later analysis, to be linked to common viral pathogens.

Turning to this clone: Its target is unknown.

This CDR3 is built from 13 residues. The germline V and J ends were trimmed by 7 bases and 2 bases, with 11 bases remaining between them. The germline V gene encodes CDR1 SNHLY and CDR2 FYNNEI. A multiplex PCR was run with 60 Vbeta primers and 13 Jbeta primers. Measured with immunoSEQ multiplex PCR; TCRdb has only the in-frame clones, and not every one. The sample spans around 140,000 clones; the ten largest clones claim approximately 1%. The sample comprised PBMCs. The gene calls are TRBV2 and TRBJ2-5; possibly TRBD2 for D (6 bases). The origin of this receptor is a male donor in good health and CMV-seronegative. CDR3 residues: CASTRDSQETQYF. For the CDR3, the DNA is TGTGCCAGCACTCGGGACTCACAAGAGACCCAGTACTTC.